Shown below are 26 T cell receptor beta chains from a single sample sequenced in a study of blood T cell repertoires in COVID-19. Sequenced by immunoSEQ multiplex PCR; TCRdb stores in-frame clones only, minus some. The sample has more than 300,000 clones, about 91% seen once. Sequenced material: peripheral blood. The receptors here all came from a young woman with COVID-19, enrolled during active disease.

This clone was observed a handful of times. V gene TRBV28 combines with J gene TRBJ1-5; the D is unclear. This CDR3 has 12 amino acids. From germline, CDR1 is MDHEN and CDR2 SYDVKM. Trimming took 5 bases from V and 6 from J, leaving 8 bases between them. The CDR3 bases are TGTGCCAGCAGTCCCCTCAGTCAGCCCCAGCATTTT. Protein: CASSPLSQPQHF.

This clone showed up just once. The chain links TRBV5-4 to TRBJ2-5, with 7 bases matching TRBD2. Trimming at V came to 4 bases and at J to 2 bases, leaving 5 bases not matched to a gene. The CDR3 consists of 14 residues. Germline CDR1 SGHNT, CDR2 YYREEE (reference sequence). In DNA, the CDR3 is TGTGCCAGCAGCCCCGCTAGCGGACAAGAGACCCAGTACTTC. This codes for CASSPASGQETQYF.

V gene TRBV6-5 combines with J gene TRBJ2-1; D is possibly TRBD1 (6 bases). Trimming stripped 2 bases from V and 0 bases from J, with 11 bases between. This CDR3 region has 16 residues. Germline values: CDR1 MNHEY, CDR2 SVGAGI. The CDR3 nucleotides are TGTGCCAGCAGTTACCGAGGACAGAGCTCCTACAATGAGCAGTTCTTC. Its protein product is CASSYRGQSSYNEQFF.

The V gene is TRBV19, the J gene TRBJ1-5; D is unclear. The germline V gene has CDR1 LNHDA and CDR2 SQIVND (reference sequence). The CDR3 length is 16 residues. Trimming took off 8 bases at V and 4 bases at J, with 21 bases between the two ends. CDR3 DNA sequence: TGTGCCAGTGCTTGGGCGTTGGGCAGAGCAAATCAGCCCCAGCATTTT. Amino acid sequence: CASAWALGRANQPQHF.

The CDR3 is CASSSSGGSYEQYF. CDR3 DNA: TGTGCCAGCAGCTCTAGCGGGGGCTCCTACGAGCAGTACTTC. The rearrangement links TRBV3-1 (or the pseudogene TRBV3-2) to TRBJ2-7; 10 positions match TRBD2. Germline V gives CDR1 LGHDT, CDR2 YNNKEL (reference sequence). V lost 5 bases and J lost 0; bases outside the gene matches: 1. This CDR3 is 14 amino acids long.

This clone has only a few counts. The chain joins TRBV27 to TRBJ1-2, with 11 bases aligning to TRBD1. The V and J ends lost 7 bases and 4 bases, in that order; junction bases with no gene match: 11. Germline V gene lookup returns CDR1 MNHEY and CDR2 SMNVEV (reference sequence). This CDR3 has 16 amino acids. The CDR3 bases are TGTGCCAGCACCGCCGGTTCCGGGACAGGGGGCTATGGCTACACCTTC. Encoded protein: CASTAGSGTGGYGYTF.

The chain links TRBV7-9 to TRBJ2-2, with D possibly being TRBD1 (6 bases). CDR3 length: 15 amino acids. Trimming pared 1 base from V and 7 bases from J, leaving 13 bases between. Germline V lookup: CDR1 SEHNR, CDR2 FQNEAQ (reference sequence). DNA for the CDR3: TGTGCCAGCAGCTTAGGGACAGAAACCGGCGGGGAGCTGTTTTTT. Translation: CASSLGTETGGELFF.

The chain recombines TRBV6-1 with TRBJ1-1; D may be TRBD1 (6 bases). V shed 5 bases and J shed 10 bases, with 20 bases lying between them. The CDR3 runs 14 residues. The V gene's germline CDR1 is MNHNS and CDR2 SASEGT. Here the CDR3 reads CASSPRAATGPAFF. DNA for the CDR3: TGTGCCAGCAGTCCCAGGGCCGCGACAGGCCCAGCTTTCTTT.

This clone was detected once. This chain connects TRBV4-1 to TRBJ1-1; the D gene is possibly TRBD1 (6 bases). V was pared by 4 bases and J by 1 base, with 7 bases between. The CDR3 consists of 13 residues. From germline, CDR1 is MGHRA and CDR2 YSYEKL. The CDR3 sequence: CASSPGQNTEAFF. CDR3 DNA: TGCGCCAGCAGCCCGGGACAGAACACTGAAGCTTTCTTT.

The chain is built from TRBV3-1 (or the pseudogene TRBV3-2) and TRBJ1-2; perhaps TRBD1 as D (5 bases). The CDR3 extends over 14 amino acids. The germline V and J ends were trimmed by 1 base and 4 bases, with 10 bases remaining between them. In germline, CDR1 is LGHDT, CDR2 YNNKEL (reference sequence). CDR3 loop: CASSQGGTAYGYTF. CDR3 in DNA: TGTGCCAGCAGCCAAGGCGGGACGGCCTATGGCTACACCTTC.

Here the CDR3 reads CASSDQDSIRGYTF. CDR3 coding DNA: TGTGCCAGCAGTGATCAGGACAGTATACGGGGCTACACCTTC. The rearrangement links TRBV2 to TRBJ1-2, with D possibly matching TRBD1 (6 bases). Germline CDR1 and CDR2: SNHLY and FYNNEI. V was pared by 3 bases and J by 8 bases, with 16 bases between. The CDR3 loop spans 14 amino acids.

The CDR3 loop is CASSLADRGPHSPLHF. CDR3 in DNA: TGCGCCAGCAGCTTGGCCGACAGGGGTCCTCATTCACCCCTCCACTTT. This sequence joins TRBV5-1 and TRBJ1-6, with 8 bases lining up with TRBD1. Germline CDR1 SGHRS, CDR2 YFSETQ. The CDR3 totals 16 residues. Trimming cost V 0 bases and J 8 bases; bases outside gene matches: 7.

The chain uses TRBV3-1 (or the pseudogene TRBV3-2) and TRBJ2-2; TRBD2 agrees at 16 bases. Per germline, CDR1 LGHDT and CDR2 YNNKEL (reference sequence). J was trimmed by 6 bases and V by 0 bases; bases with no gene match: 10. This CDR3 is built from 20 residues. The CDR3 nucleotides are TGTGCCAGCAGCCAAGATTTGGGACTAGCGGGGGGGCGAATGGCCGGGGAGCTGTTTTTT. This encodes CASSQDLGLAGGRMAGELFF.

This chain joins TRBV2 and TRBJ1-1; D not certain. CDR3 size: 14 residues. V was clipped by 8 bases and J by 2 bases, with 15 bases between them. Germline CDR1 and CDR2: SNHLY and FYNNEI. The CDR3 reads CASSSTGYNTEAFF. The CDR3, as DNA: TGTGCCAGCTCATCCACGGGGTACAACACTGAAGCTTTCTTT.

V and J are TRBV19 and TRBJ2-7; possibly TRBD2 for D (6 bases). The germline V and J ends were trimmed by 3 bases and 4 bases, with 13 bases remaining between them. CDR3 length: 14 residues. Germline V gene lookup returns CDR1 LNHDA and CDR2 SQIVND (reference sequence). The CDR3 nucleotides read TGTGCCAGTAGTATTGCGGGGCCCAGGTACGAGCAGTACTTC. Translated, it gives CASSIAGPRYEQYF.

The CDR3 bases are TGTGCCAGCAGCTTGGGGGCGACAGGGTTTATTACAGATACGCAGTATTTT. Protein product: CASSLGATGFITDTQYF. The V gene is TRBV5-6, the J gene TRBJ2-3, with 7 bases lining up with TRBD1. This CDR3 is 17 amino acids long. Germline V gene sequence: CDR1 SGHDT, CDR2 YYEEEE. The trim removed 0 bases at V and 3 bases at J, leaving 10 bases unmatched.

V usage is TRBV11-2 and J usage is TRBJ1-3; D unresolved. This CDR3 contains 13 residues. Germline-derived CDR1 and CDR2 are SGHAT and FQNNGV. The V gene lost 6 bases and the J gene lost 1 base, with 7 bases spanning the gap. CDR3 residues: CASRTGSGNTIYF. The CDR3 DNA reads TGTGCCAGCAGGACGGGGTCTGGAAACACCATATATTTT.

This sequence joins TRBV5-1 and TRBJ2-5; 9 nucleotides line up with TRBD2. The ends lost 4 bases at V and 1 base at J; junction bases unmatched: 8. The CDR3 contains 16 residues. Looked up from germline, CDR1 is SGHRS and CDR2 is YFSETQ. The CDR3, as DNA: TGCGCCAGCAGCCTAGGGACTAGCCGGATCCAAGAGACCCAGTACTTC. Translating gives CASSLGTSRIQETQYF.

The rearrangement joins TRBV28 to TRBJ1-2, with TRBD1 as a possible D gene (5 bases). V was shortened by 5 bases and J by 1 base, with 8 bases between the two germline ends. Germline CDR1 and CDR2: MDHEN and SYDVKM. This CDR3 spans 13 amino acids. The CDR3: CASSPTVNYGYTF. The CDR3 DNA follows: TGTGCCAGCAGTCCGACAGTTAACTATGGCTACACCTTC.

The chain uses TRBV12-5 and TRBJ2-4; no definite D call. V shed 1 base and J shed 0 bases, with 4 bases lying between them. This CDR3 comprises 14 residues. Germline V gene lookup returns CDR1 LGHNT and CDR2 FRNRAP. CDR3 DNA: TGTGCTAGTGGTTTGGCTTTAGCCAAAAACATTCAGTACTTC. This translates into CASGLALAKNIQYF.

This clone was detected only once. The chain carries TRBV5-5 and TRBJ1-5; D not resolved. Germline V CDR1 and CDR2: SGHKS, YYEKEE (reference sequence). Trimming pared 2 bases from V and 7 bases from J, leaving 10 bases between. The CDR3 has 13 residues. The CDR3 reads CASSFGGNQPQHF. CDR3 in DNA: TGTGCCAGCAGCTTCGGAGGAAACCAGCCCCAGCATTTT.

This chain joins TRBV2 and TRBJ1-3; D gene unclear. CDR3 size: 14 residues. Germline CDR1 and CDR2: SNHLY and FYNNEI. The ends were cut back, 5 bases at V and 5 bases at J, with 13 bases in the middle. CDR3 region: CASSPIFKRNTIYF. In DNA form, the CDR3 reads TGTGCCAGCAGTCCTATCTTCAAGAGAAACACCATATATTTT.

The CDR3 loop reads CASSLGGGPLHF. Written as DNA, the CDR3 is TGTGCCAGCAGCTTGGGCGGGGGGCCCCTCCACTTT. This chain uses TRBV13 with TRBJ1-6; weak D call: TRBD1 (5 bases). V lost 3 bases and J lost 13, with 10 bases in between. Looked up from germline, CDR1 is PRHDT and CDR2 is FYEKMQ (reference sequence). The CDR3 is made up of 12 amino acids.

The gene calls are TRBV7-9 and TRBJ1-4; D possibly corresponds to TRBD1 (5 bases). The V gene's germline CDR1 is SEHNR and CDR2 FQNEAQ (reference sequence). The CDR3 totals 14 residues. Deletions cut 2 bases from V and 7 bases from J, with 11 bases between. CDR3 nucleotide sequence: TGTGCCAGCAGCTTACAGGGTCTAGGTGAAAAACTGTTTTTT. It yields the protein CASSLQGLGEKLFF. Full variable domain (remainder filled in from reference TRBV7-9 and TRBJ1-4): DTGVSQNPRHKITKRGQNVTFRCDPISEHNRLYWYRQTLGQGPEFLTYFQNEAQLEKSRLLSDRFSAERPKGSFSTLEIQRTEQGDSAMYLCASSLQGLGEKLFFGSGTQLSVL.

The chain couples TRBV10-2 to TRBJ2-1; perhaps TRBD1 as D (6 bases). V lost 6 bases and J 7 bases, leaving 25 bases between the germline ends. The length of the CDR3 is 17 residues. Looked up from germline, CDR1 is WSHSY and CDR2 is SAAADI. This CDR3 is CASSDVTIRGRLNEQFF. The DNA of the CDR3 is TGCGCCAGCAGCGATGTAACAATCAGGGGCCGGTTGAATGAGCAGTTCTTC.

This rearrangement joins TRBV14 to TRBJ1-3, with D perhaps TRBD1 (5 bases). The CDR3 is 16 residues long. Deletions cut 1 base from V and 0 bases from J, with 10 bases between. Germline V CDR1 and CDR2: SGHDN, FVKESK. The CDR3 nucleotides are TGTGCCAGCAGCCAAGTTGGGGCTTTCTCTGGAAACACCATATATTTT. It translates to CASSQVGAFSGNTIYF.